This TCR beta chain appears in the sequencing data of a study of OX40 agonist ivuxolimab in advanced cancers. For the study at large: The mean age was approximately 60 years, ranging from about 20 to 85, with around four fifths of participants male. General observations from the study: The study found among the lowest clonal expansion in partial responders at 0.1-3.0 mg/kg. Expanded clones were, on average, more numerous among CD8+ T cells than CD4+.

Some clones are missing from TCRdb's copy, which holds only in-frame ones; the method was immunoSEQ multiplex PCR. The sample shows tens of thousands of clones, just over 85% of them seen only once. This CDR3 spans 14 amino acids. Trimming shortened V by 3 bases and J by 1 base, and 9 bases separated the two germline ends. Germline V gene data show CDR1 as MNHEY and CDR2 as SMNVEV (reference sequence). A note on this clone: Its cognate antigen is unknown.

Autoimmune disease history or systemic immunosuppression barred patients. Specimen: CD4+ or CD8+ T cells sorted from blood, collected in a trial of the OX40 agonist ivuxolimab. The TCR sequence derives from an adult with an advanced solid tumor such as melanoma, head and neck, liver or kidney cancer. The chain recombines TRBV27 with TRBJ1-1; D perhaps matches TRBD1 (5 bases). This CDR3 is CASSFAGSNTEAFF. CDR3 bases: TGTGCCAGCAGTTTCGCAGGGTCGAACACTGAAGCTTTCTTT.